What follows is one T cell receptor (beta chain) and its context. Which antigen it targets is not known. Base-call qualities are not available, and no considerably larger clone is one nucleotide away. The CDR3, cysteine through phenylalanine, is 13 amino acids long. Solely the CDR3 DNA is kept, with 39 bases framed from the first base. The germline V gene yields SGHTA for CDR1 and FQGNSA for CDR2. V and J are truncated by 1 base and 7 bases respectively, leaving an intervening sequence of 8 bases. TCRbeta CDR3 regions were amplified from genomic DNA by means of the immunoSEQ Assay, a bias-controlled multiplex PCR. Per the source publication's procedure: Within the assay, amplification of reference gene primers was used to estimate how many nucleated cells each sample contained. To quantify the absolute abundance of each unique TCRbeta CDR3 rearrangement, sequence reads were collapsed and filtered. For each sample, productive Simpson clonality was calculated by taking the square root of Simpson's diversity index across productive rearrangements. TCRdb re-hosts the immuneACCESS table, in-frame sequences only. Its copies lack some clones; in the studies checked, an unresolved V gene accounts for under half of them, and the cause for the rest is not known. V, J and clone size derive from that table, while D and trimming were established from the DNA sequence. The sample table records about 220,000 clones; about nine tenths of these occur just once. 3% to 4.5% of the sample is in the top ten clones.

This entry comes from a study of blood T cell repertoires in COVID-19 (dated by TCRdb to about 2020). Turning to the overall study: The collaborator samples originated in the United States, Italy and Spain and spanned the acute and convalescent phases of COVID-19. The prospective study material was composed of cDNA or gDNA derived from T cells, B-cell-depleted T cells, or PBMCs. A de-identified subject ID, COVID-19 status, age in years and sex were almost always included in the sample metadata. Samples were obtained from the ongoing ImmuneRACE study (first 160 participants) and from 1,254 subjects provided by 6 global collaborators. Subjects who had been exposed to COVID-19, were actively infected with it, or had recovered from it provided the deeply sampled blood TCRbeta repertoires that made up the dataset. HLA class I and class II types, where available, came from metadata supplied by the sample provider rather than from assay-based typing. The repertoires were made available in a free public database intended to serve as a resource for research on the immune response to SARS-CoV-2. Study-wide findings and limitations: The amount of clinical and demographic metadata varied by source and participant and was provided uncurated.

In the prospective study, participants were roughly 18 to 100 years old, resided in around 25 geographic areas of the United States, and were enrolled through a virtual design. Cohort assignment in the prospective study relied on participant-reported clinical history from a screening survey and a study questionnaire. Each participant in the prospective study had whole blood, serum and a nasopharyngeal or oropharyngeal swab collected by mobile phlebotomists. Additional blood draws and questionnaires over an approximately 2-month period could optionally be provided by prospective study participants. Prospective study blood samples were shipped either frozen or at room temperature before DNA extraction.

Rearrangement joined TRBV7-2 to TRBJ1-5; the D gene remains uncertain. The sequenced sample was PBMCs or T cells enriched from blood (not recorded which). This sequence originates from a woman in her forties with acute COVID-19. The CDR3 loop reads CASSLDRVQPQHF. Read as DNA, the sequence is TGTGCCAGCAGCTTAGATCGGGTCCAGCCCCAGCATTTT.